This record covers a single T cell receptor beta chain. Its matching antigen is unknown. This sample is part of a study of STAT5B mutations in CD4+ large granular lymphocyte leukemia. Overall study results and limits: Higher CD4+ than CD8+ T-LGLL clonality might reflect small sample size. CD4-sorted patient repertoires seemed more clonal than healthy CD4+ repertoires.

V lost 6 bases and J lost 6, with 14 bases in between. The CDR3 length is 13 residues. Germline V gene data show CDR1 as SNHLY and CDR2 as FYNNEI. The assay was immunoSEQ multiplex PCR, and TCRdb's table has in-frame clones only and misses some. There are approximately 40,000 clones in the sample; approximately 80% occur only once, and about 3.6% lies in the top ten. The chain carries TRBV2 and TRBJ1-1; D gene unclear. This TCR was recovered from a human donor in good health. Sequenced: CD4+ T cells from blood buffy coats. CDR3 nucleotides: TGTGCCAGCAGGATTCAGGTTTTCGCTGAAGCTTTCTTT. This codes for CASRIQVFAEAFF.